Presented here are 24 T cell receptor beta chains from one specimen sequenced in a study of blood T cell repertoires in COVID-19. Measured with immunoSEQ multiplex PCR; TCRdb has only the in-frame clones, and not every one. The sample carries more than 350,000 clones, roughly 84% recorded once. The sequenced material came from PBMCs or T cells enriched from blood (not recorded which). The receptors come from a woman aged 18 to 35 who had been exposed to COVID-19.

The chain joins TRBV27 to TRBJ2-7; D is unresolved. Deletions cut 1 base from V and 1 base from J, with 11 bases between. From germline, CDR1 is MNHEY and CDR2 SMNVEV (reference sequence). The CDR3 runs to 15 residues. The CDR3 is CASSLYRSTSYEQYF. DNA of the CDR3: TGTGCCAGCAGTTTATATCGCTCAACTTCCTACGAGCAGTACTTC.

This chain joins TRBV6-5 and TRBJ2-5; 7 bases fit TRBD1. The CDR3 has 13 amino acids. The V and J ends lost 5 bases and 3 bases, in that order; junction bases with no gene match: 3. In germline, CDR1 is MNHEY, CDR2 SVGAGI. The CDR3 nucleotides read TGTGCCAGCAGTCCTACAGGGGAAGAGACCCAGTACTTC. The encoded protein is CASSPTGEETQYF.

The rearrangement uses TRBV11-1 and TRBJ2-7; D not resolved. V was clipped by 3 bases and J by 0 bases, with 9 bases between them. Germline V gene lookup returns CDR1 SGHAT and CDR2 FQDESV (reference sequence). This CDR3 region has 14 residues. As DNA, the CDR3 is TGTGCCAGCAGCTTTGCCGAGCTCTCCTACGAGCAGTACTTC. Protein sequence: CASSFAELSYEQYF.

The gene calls are TRBV10-1 and TRBJ2-3, with TRBD1 as a possible D gene (7 bases). Deletions cut 4 bases from V and 10 bases from J, with 15 bases between. The V gene's germline CDR1 is WNHNN and CDR2 SYGVQD (reference sequence). This CDR3 is 13 amino acids long. The CDR3 DNA reads as TGCGCCAGCAGTGCCCAGGGGGGTTTAGCGCAGTATTTT. Translated: CASSAQGGLAQYF.

The V call is TRBV19, the J call TRBJ2-7; D is possibly TRBD2 (5 bases). The V and J ends lost 5 bases and 5 bases respectively, with 13 bases between them. The CDR3 covers 13 residues. The germline V gene has CDR1 LNHDA and CDR2 SQIVND (reference sequence). The CDR3 DNA reads as TGTGCCAGTAGTGGGGAAAGCGGAAACGAGCAGTACTTC. Translating it yields CASSGESGNEQYF.

The gene calls are TRBV19 and TRBJ2-7, with D possibly matching TRBD1 (6 bases). Per germline, CDR1 LNHDA and CDR2 SQIVND (reference sequence). Trimming removed 7 bases at V and 3 bases at J, with 22 bases between. CDR3 length: 16 residues. As DNA, the CDR3 is TGTGCCAGTAAAGAAACAGGGAAGGGGAAAGACTACGAGCAGTACTTC. It specifies CASKETGKGKDYEQYF. Full variable domain (remainder filled in from reference TRBV19 and TRBJ2-7): DGGITQSPKYLFRKEGQNVTLSCEQNLNHDAMYWYRQDPGQGLRLIYYSQIVNDFQKGDIAEGYSVSREKKESFPLTVTSAQKNPTAFYLCASKETGKGKDYEQYFGPGTRLTVT.

The CDR3 sequence is CASSRKTLGEQPQHF. The CDR3 DNA reads as TGTGCCAGCAGCCGGAAGACACTTGGGGAGCAGCCCCAGCATTTT. This chain connects TRBV7-8 to TRBJ1-5; D uncertain. The CDR3 length is 15 residues. Per the germline V gene, CDR1 is SGHVS and CDR2 is FQNEAQ. V was clipped by 5 bases and J by 7 bases, with 18 bases between them.

This clone is a singleton in its sample. The V call is TRBV7-9, the J call TRBJ2-7, with a tentative D call TRBD2 (7 bases). Trimming left V 5 bases short and J 7 bases short, with 15 bases between. CDR3 length equals 13 residues. Germline loops: CDR1 SEHNR, CDR2 FQNEAQ (reference sequence). As DNA, the CDR3 is TGTGCCAGCAGCCCGAGGGGGGGTTCGGAGCAGTACTTC. Translating gives CASSPRGGSEQYF.

The gene calls are TRBV7-9 and TRBJ2-7; possible D gene TRBD2, 6 bases. CDR1 is SEHNR, CDR2 FQNEAQ, per germline (reference sequence). This CDR3 is 16 amino acids long. Between the trimmed V and J ends, which lost 0 bases and 6 bases, there was a span of 18 bases. The CDR3 nucleotides read TGTGCCAGCAGCTTAGCGCGGTACCGGGAGACCCCCGAGCAGTACTTC. Translating gives CASSLARYRETPEQYF.

This chain links TRBV6-1 with TRBJ1-2, with D uncertain. Germline V gene data show CDR1 as MNHNS and CDR2 as SASEGT. The CDR3 runs to 14 residues. Between the trimmed V and J ends, which lost 2 bases and 8 bases, there was a span of 15 bases. The chain's CDR3 is CASSESAAYGGYTF. DNA for the CDR3: TGTGCCAGCAGTGAAAGCGCAGCCTATGGGGGCTACACCTTC.

The gene calls are TRBV3-1 (or the pseudogene TRBV3-2) and TRBJ1-1, with TRBD1 matching over 7 bases. CDR1 is LGHDT and CDR2 is YNNKEL in the germline V gene (reference sequence). With 2 bases clipped from V and 0 bases from J, the junction kept 12 bases outside the gene matches. The CDR3 extends over 18 amino acids. CDR3 protein: CASSQRTGSVLLNTEAFF. DNA of the CDR3: TGTGCCAGCAGCCAACGGACAGGTTCAGTGTTGTTGAACACTGAAGCTTTCTTT.

This rearrangement joins TRBV4-2 to TRBJ1-4; 9 nucleotides line up with TRBD1. V lost 1 base, J lost 7 bases, and 10 bases stayed unmatched. The CDR3 has 17 amino acids. Germline CDR1 LGHNA, CDR2 YNFKEQ. CDR3 in DNA: TGTGCCAGCAGCCAAGTTAGGACAGGGGAATGGGTTGAAAAACTGTTTTTT. It codes for CASSQVRTGEWVEKLFF.

This chain connects TRBV7-2 to TRBJ2-7; 7 bases line up with TRBD2. Looked up from germline, CDR1 is SGHTA and CDR2 is FQGNSA. The CDR3 length is 15 residues. The V gene end was trimmed by 5 bases and the J gene end by 4 bases; junction bases not matched to a gene: 11. CDR3 in DNA: TGTGCCAGCAGCCATCGGGGGAGCGGGGCTTACGAGCAGTACTTC. Translating it yields CASSHRGSGAYEQYF.

This clone was detected only once. The chain joins TRBV21-1 to TRBJ2-7; the D call of TRBD2 is as the table states it, not checked on the DNA. TRBV21-1 is deemed a pseudogene. This CDR3 has 12 amino acids. The CDR3 region is CASGSGTPPQYF. The CDR3 DNA reads as TGTGCCAGCGGGTCGGGGACTCCCCCTCAGTACTTC.

The chain has TRBV5-1 and TRBJ2-4; no firm D call. Per the germline V gene, CDR1 is SGHRS and CDR2 is YFSETQ. The CDR3 contains 15 residues. V lost 0 bases to trimming and J lost 2 bases, with 9 bases between them. CDR3 protein: CASSLDETSKNIQYF. CDR3 DNA sequence: TGCGCCAGCAGCTTGGACGAAACATCCAAAAACATTCAGTACTTC.

As concerns this clone: This specimen includes other DNA sequences encoding the same CDR3. The rearrangement joins TRBV7-2 to TRBJ2-7, with TRBD1 identical over 10 bases. V trimming: 5 bases; J trimming: 2 bases; junction bases outside the gene matches: 3. CDR3 size: 14 residues. Germline CDR1 reads SGHTA; CDR2 reads FQGNSA. The CDR3 DNA reads as TGTGCCAGCAGCCTTGGACAGGGGGCCTACGAGCAGTACTTC. Protein sequence: CASSLGQGAYEQYF.

The chain couples TRBV11-3 to TRBJ2-7; possible D gene TRBD2, 5 bases. Germline assignment: CDR1 SGHNT and CDR2 YENEEA. This CDR3 is built from 13 residues. V lost 5 bases to trimming and J lost 4 bases, with 12 bases between them. The CDR3: CASSGPSGYEQYF. CDR3 DNA: TGTGCCAGCAGCGGCCCTTCGGGGTACGAGCAGTACTTC.

DNA of the CDR3: TGTGCCAGTCAACAGGGTCGGAGCACTGAAGCTTTCTTT. It yields the protein CASQQGRSTEAFF. The gene calls are TRBV19 and TRBJ1-1; tentatively, D is TRBD1 (6 bases). This CDR3 contains 13 residues. Between the trimmed V and J ends, which lost 8 bases and 4 bases, there was a span of 14 bases. The germline V gene has CDR1 LNHDA and CDR2 SQIVND (reference sequence). The full variable domain, with the rest looked up from reference TRBV19 and TRBJ1-1, is DGGITQSPKYLFRKEGQNVTLSCEQNLNHDAMYWYRQDPGQGLRLIYYSQIVNDFQKGDIAEGYSVSREKKESFPLTVTSAQKNPTAFYLCASQQGRSTEAFFGQGTRLTVV.

Comment on this clone: The junction and the germline gene differ at one end; a read error may be behind it. The rearrangement links TRBV11-2 to TRBJ1-1; D unresolved. The CDR3 runs to 15 residues. Germline V gene lookup returns CDR1 SGHAT and CDR2 FQNNGV. The CDR3 spells CASILGPGMNTEAFF. The DNA of the CDR3 is TGTGCCAGCATCTTAGGGCCCGGGATGAACACTGAAGCTTTCTTT. The full variable domain, rest sourced from reference TRBV11-2 and TRBJ1-1, is EAGVAQSPRYKIIEKRQSVAFWCNPISGHATLYWYQQILGQGPKLLIQFQNNGVVDDSQLPKDRFSAERLKGVDSTLKIQPAKLEDSAVYLCASILGPGMNTEAFFGQGTRLTVV.

This clone appeared once. This rearrangement joins TRBV9 to TRBJ2-3; D gene uncertain. V shed 0 bases and J shed 6 bases, with 11 bases lying between them. Germline CDR1 SGDLS, CDR2 YYNGEE. The CDR3 runs to 14 residues. The CDR3 sequence is CASSVELQRDTQYF. The CDR3 DNA reads TGTGCCAGCAGCGTAGAACTACAAAGGGATACGCAGTATTTT.

The chain links TRBV7-2 to TRBJ2-5, with TRBD1 as a possible D gene (6 bases). V was trimmed by 5 bases and J by 2 bases, leaving 21 bases between them. CDR1 is SGHTA and CDR2 is FQGNSA in the germline V gene. CDR3 length equals 17 residues. The CDR3 nucleotides read TGTGCCAGCAGCCAACCCGAGGGGGTGCTTAGGCAAGAGACCCAGTACTTC. This codes for CASSQPEGVLRQETQYF. The full variable domain, rest sourced from reference TRBV7-2 and TRBJ2-5, is GAGVSQSPSNKVTEKGKDVELRCDPISGHTALYWYRQSLGQGLEFLIYFQGNSAPDKSGLPSDRFSAERTGGSVSTLTIQRTQQEDSAVYLCASSQPEGVLRQETQYFGPGTRLLVL.

The J gene is TRBJ1-2, the V gene TRBV24-1; TRBD1 matches 8 bases. The CDR3 totals 13 residues. J lost 4 bases, V lost 4 bases, and 1 base had no gene match. The germline V gene has CDR1 KGHDR and CDR2 SFDVKD. The DNA of the CDR3 is TGTGCCACCAGTGAAGGGACAGGCTATGGCTACACCTTC. Its translation is CATSEGTGYGYTF.

CDR3 sequence: CSVEDRGGLRAFF. In DNA, the CDR3 is TGCAGCGTTGAAGATCGGGGGGGGTTACGGGCTTTCTTT. The chain employs TRBV29-1 and TRBJ1-1; D might be TRBD1 (5 bases). Trimming removed 0 bases from V and 11 bases from J, with 16 bases in between. Germline CDR1 is SQVTM and CDR2 is ANQGSEA. The CDR3 covers 13 residues.

The gene calls are TRBV2 and TRBJ1-3, with 9 bases matching TRBD1. The CDR3 is 16 residues long. In germline, CDR1 is SNHLY, CDR2 FYNNEI. The V and J ends lost 6 bases and 4 bases, in that order; junction bases with no gene match: 10. Written as DNA, the CDR3 is TGTGCCAGCAGCGCTCTGGACAGGGGAGCCGGAAACACCATATATTTT. It translates to CASSALDRGAGNTIYF. Variable domain in full (rest from reference TRBV2 and TRBJ1-3): EPEVTQTPSHQVTQMGQEVILRCVPISNHLYFYWYRQILGQKVEFLVSFYNNEISEKSEIFDDQFSVERPDGSNFTLKIRSTKLEDSAMYFCASSALDRGAGNTIYFGEGSWLTVV.